Listed below are T cell receptor beta chains from one sample, sequenced in a study of blood T cell repertoires in COVID-19. TCRdb's copy holds only in-frame clones and misses some; the assay was immunoSEQ multiplex PCR. The repertoire has 250,000 or so clones, 80% to 90% of them found once; the top ten carry approximately 2.8%. Sequencing was done on a sample of PBMCs or T cells enriched from blood (not recorded which). The source of these receptors is a woman aged 25 to 39 with acute COVID-19. Each CDR3 is given with its conserved first and last residue. Each record gives: clone size, J gene, V gene, D gene, CDR3 DNA, CDR3 protein. A D gene is named only where the DNA matches it firmly. Rows may omit the clone size; those that give it use once, few, many or a size class.

NA TRBJ1-3 TRBV19 NA TGTGCCAGTAGTATAGATTCCGGACTTGGAAACACCATATATTTT CASSIDSGLGNTIYF
NA TRBJ1-3 TRBV5-1 NA TGCGCCAGCAGCTTGGGGGCACAGACCTCTGGAAACACCATATATTTT CASSLGAQTSGNTIYF
NA TRBJ1-6 TRBV19 NA TGTGCCAGTAGTATCGCGGGCTACAGGGCGCTGGGTTCACCCCTCCACTTT CASSIAGYRALGSPLHF
NA TRBJ1-3 TRBV14 TRBD1 TGTGCCAGCAGCCCGACAGGGGGCCGTGGAAACACCATATATTTT CASSPTGGRGNTIYF
NA TRBJ1-1 TRBV5-4 TRBD1 TGTGCCAGCAGCTTGGACAGGGGGAACACTGAAGCTTTCTTT CASSLDRGNTEAFF
few TRBJ1-1 TRBV7-8 NA TGTGCCAGCAGCTTAAGCCAGGGCACTGAAGCTTTCTTT CASSLSQGTEAFF
NA TRBJ1-5 TRBV3-1/TRBV3-2 NA TGTGCCAGCAGCCAAGATTTGTCAGGGTTTCAGCCCCAGCATTTT CASSQDLSGFQPQHF
NA TRBJ2-1 TRBV7-9 TRBD2 TGTGCCAGCAGACCTTTTGGGACTAGCGGGGGGTACAATGAGCAGTTCTTC CASRPFGTSGGYNEQFF
NA TRBJ2-1 TRBV3-1/TRBV3-2 NA TGTGCCAGCAGCCAAGATACTGGGGGCTTCTACAATGAGCAGTTCTTC CASSQDTGGFYNEQFF
NA TRBJ1-1 TRBV2 NA TGTGCCAGCAGTCCGGGGGGGATGATCGCTGAAGCTTTCTTT CASSPGGMIAEAFF
NA TRBJ2-2 TRBV5-4 NA TGTGCCAGCAGCTTAGGGGACACCGGGGAGCTGTTTTTT CASSLGDTGELFF
NA TRBJ1-1 TRBV10-3 NA TGTGCCATCAGTTCAGGGATACCTGAAGCTTTCTTT CAISSGIPEAFF
once TRBJ2-1 TRBV12-5 TRBD2 TGTGCTAGTGGTTTGGTGCCTAGCGGGCACCCCAATGAGCAGTTCTTC CASGLVPSGHPNEQFF
NA TRBJ1-6 TRBV6-1 TRBD1 TGTGCCAGCAGTGAAGAACAGGGGTGGTGGCTAGGGTCACCCCTCCACTTT CASSEEQGWWLGSPLHF
NA TRBJ1-2 TRBV6-5 NA TGTGCCAGCAGTCCTTACCCCGGGTCCAACTATGGCTACACCTTC CASSPYPGSNYGYTF
NA TRBJ2-5 TRBV10-1 TRBD2 TGCGCCAGCAGTGAGGGGGCTAGCGGGGACCAAGAGACCCAGTACTTC CASSEGASGDQETQYF
NA TRBJ1-4 TRBV11-2 NA TGTGCCAGCAGCCCATTTAGTCCGCGCGGGGTTGGAAAACTGTTTTTT CASSPFSPRGVGKLFF
NA TRBJ1-2 TRBV5-1 NA TGCGCCAGCAGCTTGGAGGCAGGGGACTATGGCTACACCTTC CASSLEAGDYGYTF